These 11 T cell receptor beta chains were sequenced from one sample in a study of neurological immune-mediated disorders. MiXCR was run by TCRdb on the 5' RACE reads, yielding one entry per CDR3 protein. The data contain tens of thousands of distinct CDR3 sequences, 3.5% to 4.5% of them singletons. The sequencing sample was made of PBMCs. The receptors were gathered from a woman aged 45-65 years with multiple sclerosis.

This clonotype was counted at least ten times. The chain employs TRBV5-1 and TRBJ2-5; 10 nucleotides align to TRBD1. In germline, CDR1 is SGHRS, CDR2 YFSETQ. The CDR3 is made up of 14 amino acids. Trimming cost V 5 bases and J 4 bases; bases outside gene matches: 5. CDR3 sequence reads: CASRTGQGTETQYF. The CDR3 nucleotides read TGCGCCAGCAGGACGGGACAGGGGACAGAGACCCAGTACTTC.

This clonotype was seen ten or more times. The rearrangement links TRBV7-2 to TRBJ2-7; perhaps TRBD2 as D (6 bases). Trimming pared 4 bases from V and 1 base from J, leaving 11 bases between. CDR3 size: 14 residues. Germline V gene data show CDR1 as SGHTA and CDR2 as FQGNSA. CDR3 DNA: TGTGCCAGCAGCTCAAAGACTAGTTCCTACGAGCAGTACTTC. Translating it yields CASSSKTSSYEQYF.

This clonotype was recorded at least ten times. The chain couples TRBV20-1 to TRBJ2-1; D is possibly TRBD1 (5 bases). The V gene lost 0 bases and the J gene lost 10 bases, with 13 bases spanning the gap. CDR3 length: 13 residues. Germline CDR1 reads DFQATT; CDR2 reads SNEGSKA (reference sequence). The DNA for the CDR3 is TGCAGTGCTAGAGATTTTCGACAGCTGGAGCAGTTCTTC. Translated: CSARDFRQLEQFF.

J is TRBJ1-6 and V is TRBV6-6; D ambiguous. In germline, CDR1 is MNHNY, CDR2 SVGAGI (reference sequence). The CDR3 has 13 amino acids. V shed 0 bases and J shed 10 bases, with 7 bases lying between them. CDR3 coding DNA: TGTGCCAGCAGTTACTCGAAAGGATCACCCCTCCACTTT. The encoded protein is CASSYSKGSPLHF.

At least ten counts were recorded for this clonotype. The J gene is TRBJ1-6, the V gene TRBV3-1; D is ambiguous. The CDR3 covers 16 residues. Between the trimmed V and J ends, which lost 5 bases and 4 bases, there was a span of 15 bases. Germline V lookup: CDR1 LGHDT, CDR2 YNNKEL (reference sequence). CDR3 in DNA: TGTGCCAGCAGCATTAACGGACCTCGTTATAATTCACCCCTCCACTTT. It codes for CASSINGPRYNSPLHF.

This clonotype was seen many times. The chain carries TRBV29-1 and TRBJ2-1; perhaps TRBD1 as D (6 bases). V lost 4 bases and J 7 bases, leaving 17 bases between the germline ends. Per germline, CDR1 SQVTM and CDR2 ANQGSEA. The CDR3 has 14 residues. DNA of the CDR3: TGCAGCGTTGTTCTTCCAGGGGATAGGAATGAGCAGTTCTTC. Amino acids: CSVVLPGDRNEQFF.

This clonotype was detected only a few times. A single base separates this from a much larger clone, so it may be a read error. The V call is TRBV5-5, the J call TRBJ2-5; tentative D call: TRBD1 (5 bases). CDR3 length: 14 amino acids. V dropped 4 bases and J dropped 4 bases, with 14 bases sitting between them. Germline lookup yields CDR1 SGHKS and CDR2 YYEKEE (reference sequence). CDR3 residues: CASSLKERGETQYF. The CDR3 DNA is TGTGCCAGCAGCCTAAAAGAAAGGGGAGAGACCCAGTACTTC.

This clonotype turned up a few times. This chain joins TRBV5-1 and TRBJ1-1; TRBD1 might be the D (6 bases). V dropped 3 bases and J dropped 1 base, with 13 bases sitting between them. The CDR3 extends over 15 amino acids. CDR1 and CDR2 (germline): SGHRS, YFSETQ. The CDR3 bases are TGCGCCAGCAGCTGGGGCGGGACACAGAACACTGAAGCTTTCTTT. Translated: CASSWGGTQNTEAFF.

Note on this clonotype: One base away lies a much larger clone, so this may be a sequencing read error. The gene calls are TRBV14 and TRBJ2-5; no clear D gene. Germline values: CDR1 SGHDN, CDR2 FVKESK. V dropped 3 bases and J dropped 9 bases, with 17 bases sitting between them. The CDR3 extends over 14 amino acids. The DNA of the CDR3 is TGTGCCAGCAGCCATAGAAAGGCAGTTAGGGCCCAGTACTTC. Its translation is CASSHRKAVRAQYF.

This clonotype was observed at least ten times. J is TRBJ2-1 and V is TRBV20-1, with 12 bases matching TRBD2. The CDR3 extends over 14 amino acids. The V gene end was trimmed by 6 bases and the J gene end by 4 bases; junction bases not matched to a gene: 4. Germline V CDR1 and CDR2: DFQATT, SNEGSKA (reference sequence). CDR3 sequence (DNA): TGCAGTGCACCGACTAGCGGGGGATACAATGAGCAGTTCTTC. As protein: CSAPTSGGYNEQFF.

This clonotype was counted many times. V is TRBV5-1 and J is TRBJ2-1, with D perhaps matching TRBD2 (5 bases). Germline V gene sequence: CDR1 SGHRS, CDR2 YFSETQ. Deletions cut 0 bases from V and 3 bases from J, with 7 bases between. The CDR3 is 14 residues long. The CDR3 DNA is TGCGCCAGCAGCTTGGATAGCGACTACAATGAGCAGTTCTTC. Amino acid sequence: CASSLDSDYNEQFF.